The rows below give T cell receptor beta chains drawn from one sample of a study of shared clonotypes between healthy human individuals. Sequencing was performed with immunoSEQ multiplex PCR; in TCRdb, only in-frame clones are kept and a portion is missing. The top ten clones hold roughly an eighth of a sample with around 500,000 clones, around 85% of them seen once. The material sequenced was PBMCs. Every receptor here comes from a woman aged 40 to 50 in good health. Some clones in this sample may be carry-over from other donors' samples. The CDR3 runs from the conserved cysteine through the conserved F or W. The D gene is left open where the match is weak. Clone size is shown for a subset of rows, as once, few, many or a class of expanded clone.

v_gene	j_gene	d_gene	abundance	CDR3aa	CDR3nt
TRBV27	TRBJ2-5	TRBD1	-	CASSSTGGGETQYF	TGTGCCAGCAGTTCGACAGGGGGGGGTGAGACCCAGTACTTC
TRBV6-5	TRBJ2-3	TRBD2	-	CASKEGGSTDTQYF	TGTGCCAGCAAGGAGGGCGGGAGTACAGATACGCAGTATTTT
TRBV9	TRBJ2-1	TRBD2	-	CASSVDGDYYNEQFF	TGTGCCAGCAGCGTAGATGGGGACTATTACAATGAGCAGTTCTTC
TRBV2	TRBJ2-7	TRBD2	-	CASSDRLAGGSEQYF	TGTGCCAGCAGTGACAGGCTAGCGGGAGGGAGTGAGCAGTACTTC
TRBV27	TRBJ2-7	-	-	CASRPSSSYEQYF	TGTGCCAGCAGGCCCTCGAGTTCCTACGAGCAGTACTTC
TRBV28	TRBJ2-3	-	-	CASSLASFSPDTQYF	TGTGCCAGCAGTTTAGCGAGCTTTTCCCCAGATACGCAGTATTTT
TRBV5-4	TRBJ2-1	TRBD2	-	CASSLGLAGRYNEQFF	TGTGCCAGCAGCCTCGGACTAGCGGGAAGATACAATGAGCAGTTCTTC
TRBV28	TRBJ1-2	-	-	CASSDARGYGYTF	TGTGCCAGCAGCGATGCCAGGGGCTATGGCTACACCTTC
TRBV27	TRBJ1-1	-	-	CASGFLHLVAFF	TGTGCCAGCGGGTTCCTTCACTTGGTAGCTTTCTTT
TRBV6-6	TRBJ1-3	-	few	CASSPMTDSGNTIYF	TGTGCCAGCAGTCCGATGACAGACTCTGGAAACACCATATATTTT
TRBV30	TRBJ1-1	-	-	CAWIPHTEAFF	TGTGCCTGGATTCCCCACACTGAAGCTTTCTTT
TRBV18	TRBJ1-4	-	-	CASSPLGATNEKLFF	TGTGCCAGCTCACCTTTGGGGGCAACTAATGAAAAACTGTTTTTT
TRBV5-1	TRBJ2-5	-	-	CASSPDSQETQYF	TGCGCCAGCAGCCCGGACAGCCAAGAGACCCAGTACTTC
TRBV10-3	TRBJ1-2	-	-	CASGDDYSLGRGYTF	TGTGCCTCGGGGGACGACTACTCACTCGGACGTGGCTACACCTTC
TRBV15	TRBJ2-1	TRBD1	-	CATSRQGTYNEQFF	TGTGCCACCAGCCGACAGGGGACCTACAATGAGCAGTTCTTC
TRBV6-1	TRBJ2-1	TRBD2	-	CASSNLAGSYNEQFF	TGTGCCAGCAGTAACCTAGCGGGATCCTACAATGAGCAGTTCTTC
TRBV4-2	TRBJ2-1	-	once	CASSQDGAHYNEQFF	TGTGCCAGCAGCCAAGATGGAGCGCATTACAATGAGCAGTTCTTC
TRBV4-1	TRBJ2-5	-	-	CASSQAGVQETQYF	TGCGCCAGCAGCCAAGCGGGTGTGCAAGAGACCCAGTACTTC
TRBV11-1	TRBJ1-1	-	-	CASSPGANTEAFF	TGTGCCAGCAGCCCCGGGGCGAACACTGAAGCTTTCTTT
TRBV28	TRBJ1-3	-	-	CASSLTVLSGNTIYF	TGTGCCAGCAGTTTGACCGTCCTCTCTGGAAACACCATATATTTT
TRBV28	TRBJ2-7	-	-	CASSVPRGGAYEQYF	TGTGCCAGCAGTGTACCTAGGGGAGGCGCCTACGAGCAGTACTTC
TRBV21-1	TRBJ2-6	-	-	CAPTLLKGEDPPGANVLTF	TGTGCCCCAACGCTGCTCAAAGGGGAAGATCCTCCTGGGGCCAACGTCCTGACTTTC
TRBV11-3	TRBJ2-7	TRBD1	many	CASSLGDRSYEQYF	TGTGCCAGCAGCTTAGGGGACAGGTCCTACGAGCAGTACTTC